These T cell receptor beta chains were read from a single sample in a study of identical twins. MiXCR was run by TCRdb on the 5' RACE reads, yielding one entry per CDR3 protein. The sample has a few hundred thousand distinct CDR3 sequences, roughly 8% seen once. These records were also assigned to another study, of yellow fever vaccine responses in identical twins.

The sequenced material came from CD8+ T cells sorted from blood. Every receptor here comes from a woman aged 18 to 35 in good health. Each CDR3 is given with its conserved first and last residue. Fields, in order: clone size, V gene, J gene, D gene, CDR3 DNA, CDR3 protein. A D gene is named only where the DNA matches it firmly. Only some rows state a clone size, as once, few, many or a class for expanded clones.

many	TRBV5-1	TRBJ2-1	NA	TGCGCCAGCAGCTTGGAACTCAATGAGCAGTTCTTC	CASSLELNEQFF
few	TRBV4-1	TRBJ2-1	TRBD2	TGCGCCAGCAGGGACCCGGGACTAGCGGATGCATACAATGAGCAGTTCTTC	CASRDPGLADAYNEQFF
NA	TRBV6-2/TRBV6-3	TRBJ2-2	NA	TGTGCCACCCAAATTGGGGGGCCCACCGGGGAGCTGTTTTTT	CATQIGGPTGELFF
many	TRBV2	TRBJ2-5	NA	TGTGCCAGCAGTGGGGGTGGCGAGACCCAGTACTTC	CASSGGGETQYF
many	TRBV2	TRBJ2-1	TRBD2	TGTGCCAGCAGCCCGACTAGCGGGGCGTACAATGAGCAGTTCTTC	CASSPTSGAYNEQFF
many	TRBV6-2/TRBV6-3	TRBJ1-5	TRBD1	TGTGCCAGCAGCCTCACCCCGACAGGGTCGGAGAATCAGCCCCAGCATTTT	CASSLTPTGSENQPQHF
many	TRBV5-1	TRBJ1-1	NA	TGCGCCAGCAGACCCTCCTCGGGACGGGATTACGTAGGCACTGAAGCTTTCTTT	CASRPSSGRDYVGTEAFF
NA	TRBV20-1	TRBJ2-1	TRBD2	TGCAGTGCTATGCTAGCGGGGAGCGAGACGCAGCAGTTCTTC	CSAMLAGSETQQFF
many	TRBV10-3	TRBJ2-5	NA	TGTGCCATCAGTCCACTGGCTGTCGACGAGACCCAGTACTTC	CAISPLAVDETQYF
few	TRBV5-1	TRBJ2-7	TRBD2	TGCGCCAGCAGCTACCCATCCGGGACTAGCTCTCGCGAGCAGTACTTC	CASSYPSGTSSREQYF
few	TRBV6-1	TRBJ2-7	NA	TGTGCCACGACGAGACAGGAGCTGAACTACGAGCAGTACTTC	CATTRQELNYEQYF
few	TRBV3-1	TRBJ2-7	TRBD2	TGTGCCAGCAGCCAAGTACTAGCGGGAGTCTACGAGCAGTACTTC	CASSQVLAGVYEQYF
NA	TRBV29-1	TRBJ1-2	NA	TGCAGCGTTGAGGGGGGCTCGGACTATGGCTACACCTTC	CSVEGGSDYGYTF
NA	TRBV29-1	TRBJ2-1	TRBD1	TGCAGCGTTGCTCGGTTAACAGGGGGGTGGAATGAGCAGTTCTTC	CSVARLTGGWNEQFF
NA	TRBV2	TRBJ2-7	NA	TGTGCCAGCAGTATCCGGGACATCCCCTACGAGCAGTACTTC	CASSIRDIPYEQYF
few	TRBV4-2	TRBJ2-3	NA	TGTGCCAGCAGCCAGTATCCGGGACTGACAGATACGCAGTATTTT	CASSQYPGLTDTQYF
few	TRBV7-8	TRBJ2-1	NA	TGTGCCAGCAGCGACACAGGAAGCTCCTACAATGAGCAGTTCTTC	CASSDTGSSYNEQFF
NA	TRBV5-6	TRBJ1-1	NA	TGTGCCACAAGCCGGGGGTACACTGAAGCTTTCTTT	CATSRGYTEAFF
few	TRBV24-1	TRBJ2-1	NA	TGTGCCACCAGTGATTATAGATACAATGAGCAGTTCTTC	CATSDYRYNEQFF
NA	TRBV27	TRBJ2-1	TRBD2	TGTGCCAGCGGCCGGGGGGTAGTAAATGAGCAGTTCTTC	CASGRGVVNEQFF
few	TRBV7-8	TRBJ2-2	NA	TGTGCCAGCAGCTTAGGAGGGGTCGCGAACACCGGGGAGCTGTTTTTT	CASSLGGVANTGELFF
many	TRBV29-1	TRBJ2-3	NA	TGCAGCGTCGCTTTTACTGGGTTTGATACGCAGTATTTT	CSVAFTGFDTQYF
many	TRBV3-1	TRBJ1-1	NA	TGTGCCAGCAGCCAAGCTTTCATGAACACTGAAGCTTTCTTT	CASSQAFMNTEAFF
many	TRBV12-3/TRBV12-4	TRBJ1-1	TRBD1	TGTGCCAGCAGGCCACAGGGGGCGGGGAGCACTGAAGCTTTCTTT	CASRPQGAGSTEAFF
few	TRBV5-6	TRBJ2-1	NA	TGTGCCAGCACGCCGGGGCGGGGTTTTAATGAGCAGTTCTTC	CASTPGRGFNEQFF
NA	TRBV5-1	TRBJ2-5	NA	TGCGCCAGCAGCTTGGGGTACCAAGAGACCCAGTACTTC	CASSLGYQETQYF
many	TRBV29-1	TRBJ2-1	NA	TGCAGCGCTCGGGACGAGAGGAAGTCCTACAATGAGCAGTTCTTC	CSARDERKSYNEQFF
many	TRBV29-1	TRBJ2-2	NA	TGCAGCGCCGAAAGCTTTCTCGGCACCGGGGAGCTGTTTTTT	CSAESFLGTGELFF
few	TRBV27	TRBJ2-1	NA	TGTGCCAGCAGTCCCCCAGTCGCAAATGAGCAGTTCTTC	CASSPPVANEQFF
NA	TRBV5-1	TRBJ2-1	NA	TGCGCCAGCAGCTTGGTGTTCGCTGGGGAACAGGACAATGAGCAGTTCTTC	CASSLVFAGEQDNEQFF
many	TRBV6-4	TRBJ2-3	NA	TGTGCCAGCAGTGACTCCCCCACAGATACGCAGTATTTT	CASSDSPTDTQYF
NA	TRBV7-9	TRBJ2-3	TRBD2	TGTGCCAGCAGCGTTTTAACTAGCGGGGGGGTGACAGATACGCAGTATTTT	CASSVLTSGGVTDTQYF
many	TRBV24-1	TRBJ2-1	TRBD2	TGTGCCACCAGTAGTGGACTAGCGGGGAATGAGCAGTTCTTC	CATSSGLAGNEQFF
many	TRBV10-2	TRBJ2-1	NA	TGCGCCAGCAGTCAGGTCGGGATCCACAATGAGCAGTTCTTC	CASSQVGIHNEQFF
NA	TRBV25-1	TRBJ2-7	NA	TGTGCCAGCAGTGAACGGGGCGCACAGGACGAGCAGTACTTC	CASSERGAQDEQYF
many	TRBV5-1	TRBJ2-2	NA	TGCGCCAGCAGTCTACTGCCGGAGGAGAACGCGAACACCGGGGAGCTGTTTTTT	CASSLLPEENANTGELFF
NA	TRBV11-1	TRBJ2-5	NA	TGTGCCAGCAGCCCCCACTTAGCGTTGACAGTTTCACAAGAGACCCAGTACTTC	CASSPHLALTVSQETQYF
NA	TRBV10-2	TRBJ1-2	TRBD1	TGCGCCAGCAGCTACGACAGGGTGGATGGCTACACCTTC	CASSYDRVDGYTF
many	TRBV7-9	TRBJ1-2	NA	TGTGCCAGCAGCTCGGACTATGGCTACACCTTC	CASSSDYGYTF
NA	TRBV7-9	TRBJ2-7	NA	TGTGCCAGCAGCTTACACGTCTACGAGCAGTACTTC	CASSLHVYEQYF
NA	TRBV10-2	TRBJ1-2	NA	TGCGCCAGCAGTGAGTCGCTCTTCGGAGCTAACTATGGCTACACCTTC	CASSESLFGANYGYTF
many	TRBV21-1	TRBJ2-5	NA	TGTGCCAGCAGCCCCCACGACAGGGCAAAAAAAGAGACCCAGTACTTC	CASSPHDRAKKETQYF
NA	TRBV9	TRBJ1-2	TRBD1	TGTGCCAGCAGCGCGTACGGACAGGGGCGTAACTATGGCTACACCTTC	CASSAYGQGRNYGYTF
NA	TRBV28	TRBJ2-1	NA	TGTGCCAGCAGTTTTGATATTTCGGGGGAGGTCGAGCAGTTCTTC	CASSFDISGEVEQFF
few	TRBV6-1	TRBJ2-1	TRBD1	TGTGCCAGCAGACTGGGACAGGGGAGTAATGAGCAGTTCTTC	CASRLGQGSNEQFF
few	TRBV27	TRBJ2-7	TRBD2	TGTGCCAGCAGTTTAGGCGGGGGGAGGTACGAGCAGTACTTC	CASSLGGGRYEQYF
many	TRBV27	TRBJ2-7	TRBD2	TGTGCCAGCAGCCATGGGGGGGTAAACTACGAGCAGTACTTC	CASSHGGVNYEQYF
many	TRBV12-3/TRBV12-4	TRBJ2-3	NA	TGTGCCAGCAGTTTAGGACTAGGTATTAAGCAGTATTTT	CASSLGLGIKQYF
many	TRBV5-1	TRBJ1-5	NA	TGCGCCAGCAGCTTGACAGGGCAGAATCAGCCCCAGCATTTT	CASSLTGQNQPQHF
NA	TRBV2	TRBJ2-1	NA	TGTGCCAGCAGTGATCCTCTAGCACAGTACAATGAGCAGTTCTTC	CASSDPLAQYNEQFF
NA	TRBV6-1	TRBJ2-7	NA	TGTGCCAGCAGTGAAAACTACGAGCAGTACTTC	CASSENYEQYF
NA	TRBV7-6	TRBJ2-7	NA	TGTGCCAGCAGCTCCGATATGCCACGGGAAGGGGACTACGAGCAGTACTTC	CASSSDMPREGDYEQYF
few	TRBV6-5	TRBJ2-2	TRBD2	TGTGCCAGCAGTTACGGACTAGCCACCGGGGAGCTGTTTTTT	CASSYGLATGELFF